The rows below give T cell receptor beta chains drawn from one sample of a study of blood T cell repertoires in COVID-19. Here immunoSEQ multiplex PCR was the method, and the copy in TCRdb shows in-frame clones only, minus some. This sample has around 280,000 clones; around nine tenths occur once, and the top ten carry over 6%. The sample was PBMCs or T cells enriched from blood (not recorded which). The receptors originated from a woman in her thirties or forties who had recovered from COVID-19. Both conserved end residues are part of each CDR3. Each record gives: CDR3 protein, CDR3 DNA, V gene, J gene, D gene. The D gene is left open where the match is weak.

CDR3: CASSLRGTTYEQYF
DNA: TGTGCCAGCAGCCTCCGTGGCACTACCTACGAGCAGTACTTC
V: TRBV27
J: TRBJ2-7
D: -

CDR3: CASSPRGGNQETQYF
DNA: TGTGCCAGCAGCCCCCGGGGGGGGAACCAAGAGACCCAGTACTTC
V: TRBV5-4
J: TRBJ2-5
D: TRBD2

CDR3: CASSLANAGTGELFF
DNA: TGTGCCAGCAGCTTAGCTAACGCGGGCACCGGGGAGCTGTTTTTT
V: TRBV7-9
J: TRBJ2-2
D: -

CDR3: CASSRTGVNYGYTF
DNA: TGTGCCAGCAGCCGGACGGGGGTTAACTATGGCTACACCTTC
V: TRBV7-9
J: TRBJ1-2
D: -

CDR3: CATSDSQPGLAFYNEQFF
DNA: TGTGCCACCAGTGATTCCCAGCCGGGACTAGCGTTCTACAATGAGCAGTTCTTC
V: TRBV24-1
J: TRBJ2-1
D: TRBD2

CDR3: CASRSGLAGSTDTQYF
DNA: TGTGCCAGCAGATCGGGACTAGCGGGAAGCACAGATACGCAGTATTTT
V: TRBV11-2
J: TRBJ2-3
D: TRBD2

CDR3: CASSQTTGLDTGELFF
DNA: TGCGCCAGCAGCCAAACGACAGGTTTGGACACCGGGGAGCTGTTTTTT
V: TRBV5-1
J: TRBJ2-2
D: -

CDR3: CASSPPQPRGLYEQYF
DNA: TGTGCCAGCAGCCCCCCCCAGCCCCGGGGGTTGTACGAGCAGTACTTC
V: TRBV7-2
J: TRBJ2-7
D: -

CDR3: CASSPSGSTDTQYF
DNA: TGTGCCAGCAGTCCTAGCGGGAGCACAGATACGCAGTATTTT
V: TRBV28
J: TRBJ2-3
D: TRBD2

CDR3: CASSLQGGSTDTQYF
DNA: TGCGCCAGCAGCTTGCAGGGGGGATCCACAGATACGCAGTATTTT
V: TRBV5-1
J: TRBJ2-3
D: -